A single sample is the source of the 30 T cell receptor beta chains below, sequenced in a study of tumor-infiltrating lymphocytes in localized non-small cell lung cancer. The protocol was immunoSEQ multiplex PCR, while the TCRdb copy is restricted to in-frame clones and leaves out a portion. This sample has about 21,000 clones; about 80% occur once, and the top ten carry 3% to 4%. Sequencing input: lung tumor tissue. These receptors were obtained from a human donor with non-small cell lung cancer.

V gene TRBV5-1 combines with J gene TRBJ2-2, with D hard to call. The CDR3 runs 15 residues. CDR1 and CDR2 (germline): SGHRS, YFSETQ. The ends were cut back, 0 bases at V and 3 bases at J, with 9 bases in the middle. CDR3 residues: CASSLDNPDTGELFF. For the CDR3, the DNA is TGCGCCAGCAGCTTGGACAACCCGGACACCGGGGAGCTGTTTTTT.

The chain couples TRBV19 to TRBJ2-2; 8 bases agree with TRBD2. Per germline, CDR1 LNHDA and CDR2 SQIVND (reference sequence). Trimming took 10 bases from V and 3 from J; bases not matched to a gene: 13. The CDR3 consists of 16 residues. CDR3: CATHTSGGTYTGELFF. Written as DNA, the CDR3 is TGTGCCACCCACACTAGCGGAGGGACCTACACCGGGGAGCTGTTTTTT. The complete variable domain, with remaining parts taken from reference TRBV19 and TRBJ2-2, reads DGGITQSPKYLFRKEGQNVTLSCEQNLNHDAMYWYRQDPGQGLRLIYYSQIVNDFQKGDIAEGYSVSREKKESFPLTVTSAQKNPTAFYLCATHTSGGTYTGELFFGEGSRLTVL.

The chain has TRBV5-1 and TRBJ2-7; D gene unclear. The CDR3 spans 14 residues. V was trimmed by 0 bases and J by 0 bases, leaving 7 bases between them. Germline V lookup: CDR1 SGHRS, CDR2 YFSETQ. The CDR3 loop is CASSLGGYSYEQYF. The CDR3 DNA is TGCGCCAGCAGCTTGGGAGGTTACTCCTACGAGCAGTACTTC.

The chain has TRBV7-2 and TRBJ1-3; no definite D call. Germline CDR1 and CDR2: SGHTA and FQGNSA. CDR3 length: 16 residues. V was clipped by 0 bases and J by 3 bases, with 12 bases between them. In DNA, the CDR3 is TGTGCCAGCAGCTTAGCGTCAGCAACTTTTGGAAACACCATATATTTT. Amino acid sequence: CASSLASATFGNTIYF.

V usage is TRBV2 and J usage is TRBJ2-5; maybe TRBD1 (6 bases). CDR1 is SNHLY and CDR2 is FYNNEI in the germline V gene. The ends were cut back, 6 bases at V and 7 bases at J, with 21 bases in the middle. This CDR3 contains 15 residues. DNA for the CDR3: TGTGCCAGCAGCCTGACAGGCGACTTCGAGGGGACCCAGTACTTC. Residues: CASSLTGDFEGTQYF.

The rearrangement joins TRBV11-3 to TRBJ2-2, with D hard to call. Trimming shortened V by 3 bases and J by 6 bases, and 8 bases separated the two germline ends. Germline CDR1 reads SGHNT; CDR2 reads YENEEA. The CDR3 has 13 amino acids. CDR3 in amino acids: CASSFSVAGELFF. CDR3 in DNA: TGTGCCAGCAGCTTTTCTGTGGCCGGGGAGCTGTTTTTT. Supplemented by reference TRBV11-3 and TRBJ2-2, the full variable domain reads EAGVVQSPRYKIIEKKQPVAFWCNPISGHNTLYWYLQNLGQGPELLIRYENEEAVDDSQLPKDRFSAERLKGVDSTLKIQPAELGDSAVYLCASSFSVAGELFFGEGSRLTVL.

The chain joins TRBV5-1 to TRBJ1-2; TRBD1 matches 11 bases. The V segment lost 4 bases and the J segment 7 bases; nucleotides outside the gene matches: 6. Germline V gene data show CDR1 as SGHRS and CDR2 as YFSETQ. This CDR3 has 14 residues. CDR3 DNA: TGCGCCAGCAGCCCCGGACAGGGGGCGAGTGGCTACACCTTC. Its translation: CASSPGQGASGYTF.

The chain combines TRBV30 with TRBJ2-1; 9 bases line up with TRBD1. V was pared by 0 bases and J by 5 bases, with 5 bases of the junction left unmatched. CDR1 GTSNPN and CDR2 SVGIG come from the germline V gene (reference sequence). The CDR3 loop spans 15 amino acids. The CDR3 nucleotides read TGTGCCTGGAGTGTAGGGACAGGGCTTCACAATGAGCAGTTCTTC. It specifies CAWSVGTGLHNEQFF.

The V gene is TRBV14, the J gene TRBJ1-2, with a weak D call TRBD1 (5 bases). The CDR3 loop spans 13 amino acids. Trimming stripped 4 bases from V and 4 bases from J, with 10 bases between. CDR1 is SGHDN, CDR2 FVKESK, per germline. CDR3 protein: CASSPWQGYGYTF. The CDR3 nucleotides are TGTGCCAGCAGCCCCTGGCAGGGCTATGGCTACACCTTC. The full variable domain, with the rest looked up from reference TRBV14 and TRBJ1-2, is EAGVTQFPSHSVIEKGQTVTLRCDPISGHDNLYWYRRVMGKEIKFLLHFVKESKQDESGMPNNRFLAERTGGTYSTLKVQPAELEDSGVYFCASSPWQGYGYTFGSGTRLTVV.

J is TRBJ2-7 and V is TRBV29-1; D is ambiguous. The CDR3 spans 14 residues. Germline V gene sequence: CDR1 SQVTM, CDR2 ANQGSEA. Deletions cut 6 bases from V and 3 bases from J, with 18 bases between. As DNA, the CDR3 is TGCAGCGTCCTGACGGAGCCACCTTACTACGAGCAGTACTTC. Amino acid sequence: CSVLTEPPYYEQYF.

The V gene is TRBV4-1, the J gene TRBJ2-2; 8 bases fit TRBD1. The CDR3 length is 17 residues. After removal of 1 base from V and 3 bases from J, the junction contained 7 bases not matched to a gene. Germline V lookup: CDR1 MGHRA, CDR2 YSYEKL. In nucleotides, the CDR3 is TGCGCCAGCAGCCAAGGTACGACAGGGGCCTACACCGGGGAGCTGTTTTTT. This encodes CASSQGTTGAYTGELFF.

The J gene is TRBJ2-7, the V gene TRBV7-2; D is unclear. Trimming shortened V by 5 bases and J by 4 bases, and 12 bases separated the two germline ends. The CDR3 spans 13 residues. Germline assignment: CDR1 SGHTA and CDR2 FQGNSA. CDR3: CASSQGRPYEQYF. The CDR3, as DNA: TGTGCCAGCAGCCAAGGTCGCCCATACGAGCAGTACTTC.

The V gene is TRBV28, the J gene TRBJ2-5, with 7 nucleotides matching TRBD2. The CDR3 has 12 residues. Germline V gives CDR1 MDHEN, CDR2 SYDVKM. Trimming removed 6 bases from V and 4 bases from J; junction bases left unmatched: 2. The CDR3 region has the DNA TGTGCCAGCAGGGCGGGAGTAGAGACCCAGTACTTC. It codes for CASRAGVETQYF.

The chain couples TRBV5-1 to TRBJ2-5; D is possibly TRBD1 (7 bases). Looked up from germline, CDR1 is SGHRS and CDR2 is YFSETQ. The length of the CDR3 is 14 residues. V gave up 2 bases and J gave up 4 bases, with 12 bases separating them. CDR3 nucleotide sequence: TGCGCCAGCAGCTTCGACCAGGGGGGAGAGACCCAGTACTTC. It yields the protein CASSFDQGGETQYF. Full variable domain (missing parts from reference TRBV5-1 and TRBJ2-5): KAGVTQTPRYLIKTRGQQVTLSCSPISGHRSVSWYQQTPGQGLQFLFEYFSETQRNKGNFPGRFSGRQFSNSRSEMNVSTLELGDSALYLCASSFDQGGETQYFGPGTRLLVL.

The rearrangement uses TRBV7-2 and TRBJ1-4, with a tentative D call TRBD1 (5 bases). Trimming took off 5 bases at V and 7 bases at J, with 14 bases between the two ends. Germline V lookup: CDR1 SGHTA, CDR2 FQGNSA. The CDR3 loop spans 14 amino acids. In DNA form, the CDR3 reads TGTGCCAGCAGCCCCCTGGGGGGATCTGAAAAACTGTTTTTT. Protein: CASSPLGGSEKLFF.

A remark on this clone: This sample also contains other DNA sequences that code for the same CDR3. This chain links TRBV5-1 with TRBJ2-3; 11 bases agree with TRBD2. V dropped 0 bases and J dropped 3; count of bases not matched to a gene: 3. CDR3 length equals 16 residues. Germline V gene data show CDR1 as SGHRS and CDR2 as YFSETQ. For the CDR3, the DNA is TGCGCCAGCAGCTTGGGAGGGACTAGCGGTACAGATACGCAGTATTTT. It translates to CASSLGGTSGTDTQYF.

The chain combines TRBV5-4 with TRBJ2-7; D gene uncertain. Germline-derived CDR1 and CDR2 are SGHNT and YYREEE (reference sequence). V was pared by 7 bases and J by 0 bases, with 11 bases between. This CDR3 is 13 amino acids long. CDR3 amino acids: CASANPSSYEQYF. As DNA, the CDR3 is TGTGCCAGCGCCAACCCGAGCTCCTACGAGCAGTACTTC.

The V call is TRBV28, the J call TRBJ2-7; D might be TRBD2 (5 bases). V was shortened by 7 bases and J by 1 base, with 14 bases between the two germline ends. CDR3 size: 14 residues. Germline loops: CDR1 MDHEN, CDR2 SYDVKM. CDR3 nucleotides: TGTGCCAGCACCGAGGACGGGAAATCCTACGAGCAGTACTTC. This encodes CASTEDGKSYEQYF.

CDR3 sequence: CASSFGFNEQFF. The CDR3 bases are TGTGCCAGCAGCTTTGGCTTCAATGAGCAGTTCTTC. This chain uses TRBV11-2 with TRBJ2-1, with D uncertain. CDR3 length: 12 residues. Germline CDR1 and CDR2: SGHAT and FQNNGV. V lost 3 bases and J 6 bases, leaving 6 bases between the germline ends.

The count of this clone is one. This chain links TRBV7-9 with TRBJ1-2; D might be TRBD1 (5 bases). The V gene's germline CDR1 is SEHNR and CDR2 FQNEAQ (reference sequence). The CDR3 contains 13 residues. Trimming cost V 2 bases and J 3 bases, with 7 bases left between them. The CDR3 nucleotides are TGTGCCAGCAGCTTAACCAGGGACTATGGCTACACCTTC. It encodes CASSLTRDYGYTF.

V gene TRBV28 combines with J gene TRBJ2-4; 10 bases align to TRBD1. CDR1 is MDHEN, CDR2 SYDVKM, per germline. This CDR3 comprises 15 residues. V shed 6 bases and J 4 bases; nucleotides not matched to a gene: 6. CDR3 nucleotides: TGTGCCAGCAGCCCTGGGACAGGGGCAAAAAACATTCAGTACTTC. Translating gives CASSPGTGAKNIQYF.

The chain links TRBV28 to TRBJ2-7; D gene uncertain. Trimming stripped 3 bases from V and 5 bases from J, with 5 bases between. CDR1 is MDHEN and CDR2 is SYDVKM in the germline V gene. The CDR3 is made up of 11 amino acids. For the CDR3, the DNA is TGTGCCAGCAGTTTTGTCCACGAGCAGTACTTC. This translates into CASSFVHEQYF.

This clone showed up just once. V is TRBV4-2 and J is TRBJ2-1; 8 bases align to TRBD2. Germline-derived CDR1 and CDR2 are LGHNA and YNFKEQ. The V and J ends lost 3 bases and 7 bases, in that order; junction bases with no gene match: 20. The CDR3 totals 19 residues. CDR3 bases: TGTGCCAGCAGCCAGCCCCTAGGGGTCGGCAGCGGGAGAAGGAATGAGCAGTTCTTC. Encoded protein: CASSQPLGVGSGRRNEQFF.

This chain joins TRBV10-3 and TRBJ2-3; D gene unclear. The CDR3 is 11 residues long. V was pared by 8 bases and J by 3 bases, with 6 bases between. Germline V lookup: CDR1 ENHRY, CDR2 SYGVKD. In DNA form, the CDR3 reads TGTGCCATCCAGGTTACAGATACGCAGTATTTT. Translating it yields CAIQVTDTQYF.

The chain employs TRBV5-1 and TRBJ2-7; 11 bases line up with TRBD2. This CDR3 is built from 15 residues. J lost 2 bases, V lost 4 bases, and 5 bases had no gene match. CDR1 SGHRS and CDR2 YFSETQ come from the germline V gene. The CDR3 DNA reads TGCGCCAGCAGCGGGGCGACTAGCGGGGCCTACGAGCAGTACTTC. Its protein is CASSGATSGAYEQYF.

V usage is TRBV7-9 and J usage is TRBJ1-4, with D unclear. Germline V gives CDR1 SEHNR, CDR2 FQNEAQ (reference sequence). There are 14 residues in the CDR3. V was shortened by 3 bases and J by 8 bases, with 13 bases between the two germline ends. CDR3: CASSLRVGKEKLFF. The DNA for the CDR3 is TGTGCCAGCAGCTTGAGGGTAGGGAAAGAAAAACTGTTTTTT.

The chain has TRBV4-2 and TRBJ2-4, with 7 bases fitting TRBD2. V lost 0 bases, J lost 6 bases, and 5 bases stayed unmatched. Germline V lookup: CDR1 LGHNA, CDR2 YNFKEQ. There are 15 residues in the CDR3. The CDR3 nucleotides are TGTGCCAGCAGCCAAGATATAGCTAGCGGAAACATTCAGTACTTC. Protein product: CASSQDIASGNIQYF.

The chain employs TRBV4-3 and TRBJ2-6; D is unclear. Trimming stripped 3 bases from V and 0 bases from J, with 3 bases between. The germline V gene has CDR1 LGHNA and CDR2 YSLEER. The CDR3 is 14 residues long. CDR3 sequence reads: CASSQASGANVLTF. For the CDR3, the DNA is TGCGCCAGCAGCCAGGCCTCTGGGGCCAACGTCCTGACTTTC.

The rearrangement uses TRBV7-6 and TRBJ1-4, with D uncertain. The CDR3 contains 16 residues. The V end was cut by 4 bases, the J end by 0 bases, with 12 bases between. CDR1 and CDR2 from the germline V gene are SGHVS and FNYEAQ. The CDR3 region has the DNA TGTGCCAGCAGCTCCTTTGGACGGACAACTAATGAAAAACTGTTTTTT. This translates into CASSSFGRTTNEKLFF.

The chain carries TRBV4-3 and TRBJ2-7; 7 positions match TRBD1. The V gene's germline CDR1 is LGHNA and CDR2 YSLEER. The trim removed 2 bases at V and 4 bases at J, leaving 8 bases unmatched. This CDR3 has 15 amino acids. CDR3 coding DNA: TGCGCCAGCAGCCAAAGGGACAGCAGCATGTACGAGCAGTACTTC. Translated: CASSQRDSSMYEQYF.